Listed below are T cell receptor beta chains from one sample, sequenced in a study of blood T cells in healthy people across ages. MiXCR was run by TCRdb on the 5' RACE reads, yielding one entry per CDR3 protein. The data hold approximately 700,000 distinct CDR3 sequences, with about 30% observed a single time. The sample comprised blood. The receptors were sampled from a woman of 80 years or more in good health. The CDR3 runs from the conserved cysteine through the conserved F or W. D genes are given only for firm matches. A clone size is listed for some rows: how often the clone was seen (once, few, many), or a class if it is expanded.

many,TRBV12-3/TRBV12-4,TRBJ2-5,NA,CASSPPVARETQYF,TGTGCCAGCAGCCCCCCCGTGGCTCGGGAGACCCAGTACTTC
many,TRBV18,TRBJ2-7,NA,CASSPRPGPYEQYF,TGTGCCAGCTCACCCCGACCTGGCCCCTACGAGCAGTACTTC
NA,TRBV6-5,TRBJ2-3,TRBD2,CASGDSGIDTQYF,TGTGCCAGCGGGGATAGCGGGATAGATACGCAGTATTTT
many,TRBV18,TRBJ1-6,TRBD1,CASSSAKQGIGSPLHF,TGTGCCAGCTCATCTGCTAAACAGGGGATCGGTTCACCCCTCCACTTT
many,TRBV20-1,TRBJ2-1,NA,CSAPPTQGLNEQFF,TGCAGTGCTCCGCCGACGCAGGGACTCAATGAGCAGTTCTTC
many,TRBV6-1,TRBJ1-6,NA,CASSLGTNNSPLHF,TGTGCCAGCAGCTTAGGGACCAATAATTCACCCCTCCACTTT
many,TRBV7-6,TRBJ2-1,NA,CASSFGTDPREQFF,TGTGCCAGCAGCTTCGGTACGGACCCCAGGGAGCAGTTCTTC
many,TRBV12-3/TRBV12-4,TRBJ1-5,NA,CASSLGGLNQPQHF,TGTGCCAGCAGTTTGGGGGGGCTCAATCAGCCCCAGCATTTT
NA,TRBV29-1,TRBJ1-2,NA,CSVDLGGGYTF,TGCAGCGTTGATTTGGGGGGGGGCTACACCTTC
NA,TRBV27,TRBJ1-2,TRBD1,CASSSLLPLTGGRHGYTF,TGTGCCAGCAGTTCACTCTTACCCCTAACAGGGGGAAGGCATGGCTACACCTTC
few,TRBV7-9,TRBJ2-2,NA,CASSLAQAGTTGELFF,TGTGCCAGCAGCTTAGCGCAGGCAGGGACGACCGGGGAGCTGTTTTTT
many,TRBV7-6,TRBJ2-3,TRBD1,CASSSGQGGSTDTQYF,TGTGCCAGCAGCTCTGGACAGGGTGGGAGCACAGATACGCAGTATTTT
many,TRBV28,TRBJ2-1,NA,CASSRQVNEQFF,TGTGCCAGCAGTCGACAGGTGAACGAGCAGTTCTTC
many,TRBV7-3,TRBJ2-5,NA,CASSAKTGIQETQYF,TGTGCCAGCAGCGCAAAAACAGGGATACAAGAGACCCAGTACTTC
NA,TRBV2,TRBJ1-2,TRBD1,CARWRDSSHGYTF,TGTGCCAGGTGGCGGGACAGTTCACATGGCTACACCTTC
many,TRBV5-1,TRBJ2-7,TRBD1,CASSAGQGVATYEQYF,TGCGCCAGCAGCGCGGGACAGGGGGTCGCTACCTACGAGCAGTACTTC